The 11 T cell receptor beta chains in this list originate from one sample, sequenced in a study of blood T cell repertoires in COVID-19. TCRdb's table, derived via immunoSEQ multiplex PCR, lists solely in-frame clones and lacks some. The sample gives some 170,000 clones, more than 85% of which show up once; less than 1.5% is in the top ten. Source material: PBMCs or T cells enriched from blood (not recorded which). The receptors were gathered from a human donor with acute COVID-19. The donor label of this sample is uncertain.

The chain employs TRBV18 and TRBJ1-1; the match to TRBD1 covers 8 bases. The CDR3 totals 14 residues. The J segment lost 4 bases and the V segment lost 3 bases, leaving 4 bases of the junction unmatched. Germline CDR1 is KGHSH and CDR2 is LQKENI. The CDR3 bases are TGTGCCAGCTCACCCGCAACAGGGGGCACTGAAGCTTTCTTT. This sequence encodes CASSPATGGTEAFF.

This CDR3 reads CASSQGRLPNYGYTF. CDR3 sequence (DNA): TGCGCCAGCAGCCAAGGGCGACTACCTAACTATGGCTACACCTTC. V gene TRBV4-1 combines with J gene TRBJ1-2; D gene unclear. Germline V CDR1 and CDR2: MGHRA, YSYEKL. This CDR3 spans 15 amino acids. Deletions cut 1 base from V and 0 bases from J, with 9 bases between.

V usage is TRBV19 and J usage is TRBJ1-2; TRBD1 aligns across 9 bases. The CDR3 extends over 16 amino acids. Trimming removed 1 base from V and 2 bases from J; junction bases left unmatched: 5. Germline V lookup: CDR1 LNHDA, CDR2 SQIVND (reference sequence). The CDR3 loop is CASSIVTGTGNYGYTF. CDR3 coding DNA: TGTGCCAGTAGTATAGTTACCGGGACAGGGAACTATGGCTACACCTTC.

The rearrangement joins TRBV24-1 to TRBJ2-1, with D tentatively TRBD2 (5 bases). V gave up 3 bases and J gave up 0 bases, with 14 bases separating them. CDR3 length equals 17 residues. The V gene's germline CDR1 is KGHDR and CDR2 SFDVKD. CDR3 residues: CATSDVGMGSSYNEQFF. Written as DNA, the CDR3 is TGTGCCACCAGTGATGTGGGAATGGGGAGCTCCTACAATGAGCAGTTCTTC.

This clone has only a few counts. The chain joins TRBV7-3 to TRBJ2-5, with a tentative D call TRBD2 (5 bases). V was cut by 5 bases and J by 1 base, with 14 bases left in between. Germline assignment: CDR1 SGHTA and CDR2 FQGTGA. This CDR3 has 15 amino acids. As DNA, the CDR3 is TGTGCCAGCAGCCCTAACGGGGAATCCCAAGAGACCCAGTACTTC. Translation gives CASSPNGESQETQYF.

The CDR3 DNA sequence: TGTGCCAGCAGCCTGACAGGGAATCAGCCCCAGCATTTT. Amino acid sequence: CASSLTGNQPQHF. The genes are TRBV3-1 (or the pseudogene TRBV3-2) and TRBJ1-5; TRBD1 agrees at 7 bases. Germline V lookup: CDR1 LGHDT, CDR2 YNNKEL (reference sequence). The CDR3 contains 13 residues. The V segment lost 4 bases and the J segment 4 bases; nucleotides outside the gene matches: 1.

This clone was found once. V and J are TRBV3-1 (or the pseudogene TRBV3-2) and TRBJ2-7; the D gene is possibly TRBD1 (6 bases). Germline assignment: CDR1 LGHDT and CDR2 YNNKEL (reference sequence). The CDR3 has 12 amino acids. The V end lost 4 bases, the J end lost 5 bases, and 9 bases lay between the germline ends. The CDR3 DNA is TGTGCCAGCAGCCTACAGGGAAACGAGCAGTACTTC. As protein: CASSLQGNEQYF.

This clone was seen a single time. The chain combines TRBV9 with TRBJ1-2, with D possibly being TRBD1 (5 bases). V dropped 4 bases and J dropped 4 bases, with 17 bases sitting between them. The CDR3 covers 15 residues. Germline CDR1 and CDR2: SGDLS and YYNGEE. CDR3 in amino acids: CASSPSTTALYGYTF. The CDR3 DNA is TGTGCCAGCAGCCCTTCGACGACAGCCCTCTATGGCTACACCTTC.

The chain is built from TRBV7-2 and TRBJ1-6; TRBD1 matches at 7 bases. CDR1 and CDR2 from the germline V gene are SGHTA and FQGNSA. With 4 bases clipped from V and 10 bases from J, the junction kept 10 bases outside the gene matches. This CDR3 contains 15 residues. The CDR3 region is CASSSRQGGGSPLHF. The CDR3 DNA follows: TGTGCCAGCAGCTCCCGACAGGGTGGCGGCTCACCCCTCCACTTT.

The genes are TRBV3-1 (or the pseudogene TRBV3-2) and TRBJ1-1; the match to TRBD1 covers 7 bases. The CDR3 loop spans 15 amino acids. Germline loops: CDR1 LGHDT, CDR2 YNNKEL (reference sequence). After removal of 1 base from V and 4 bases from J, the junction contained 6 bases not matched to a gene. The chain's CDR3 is CASSQGEQGSTEAFF. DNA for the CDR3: TGTGCCAGCAGCCAAGGGGAACAGGGGAGCACTGAAGCTTTCTTT.

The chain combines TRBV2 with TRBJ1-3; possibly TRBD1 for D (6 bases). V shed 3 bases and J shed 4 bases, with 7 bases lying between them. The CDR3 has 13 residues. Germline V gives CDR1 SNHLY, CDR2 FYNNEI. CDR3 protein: CASSDTGGNTIYF. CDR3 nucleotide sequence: TGTGCCAGCAGTGACACAGGGGGAAACACCATATATTTT.